These 3 T cell receptor beta chains share one sample of origin, sequenced in a study of blood T cells in healthy people across ages. Through a sample-barcoded 5' primer and a J-beta primer mix, a second PCR was run for roughly 7 to 11 cycles. TCRdb processed the 5' RACE reads anew with MiXCR; each CDR3 protein has one entry. The data show around 710,000 distinct CDR3 sequences, 43% seen once. The sample consisted of blood. The receptors stem from a woman between 55 and 75 years old in good health.

This clonotype was observed many times. V gene TRBV7-2 combines with J gene TRBJ2-3; D call uncertain. Germline V gene sequence: CDR1 SGHTA, CDR2 FQGNSA. This CDR3 has 15 residues. With 2 bases removed from V and 1 base from J, the gap between germline ends came to 10 bases. For the CDR3, the DNA is TGTGCCAGCAGCTTACGTGACCCACGCACAGATACGCAGTATTTT. Protein sequence: CASSLRDPRTDTQYF. Full variable domain (remainder filled in from reference TRBV7-2 and TRBJ2-3): GAGVSQSPSNKVTEKGKDVELRCDPISGHTALYWYRQSLGQGLEFLIYFQGNSAPDKSGLPSDRFSAERTGGSVSTLTIQRTQQEDSAVYLCASSLRDPRTDTQYFGPGTRLTVL.

This clonotype was counted only a few times. The chain couples TRBV12-3 or TRBV12-4 to TRBJ2-7; 12 nucleotides agree with TRBD2. This CDR3 has 17 amino acids. V was clipped by 2 bases and J by 2 bases; unmatched bases: 7. CDR3 nucleotides: TGTGCCAGCAGTTTAACCTTACTAGCGGGGGGCCCCTACGAGCAGTACTTC. It encodes CASSLTLLAGGPYEQYF.

This sequence joins TRBV25-1 and TRBJ1-4; D perhaps matches TRBD1 (5 bases). Germline V CDR1 and CDR2: MGHDK, SYGVNS. The V end lost 6 bases, the J end lost 2 bases, and 10 bases lay between the germline ends. The CDR3 has 14 amino acids. As DNA, the CDR3 is TGTGCCAGCAGCTACCCAGGGACTAATGAAAAACTGTTTTTT. The encoded protein is CASSYPGTNEKLFF.